This TCR beta chain was sequenced in a study of T-cell reconstitution after alpha-beta-depleted transplantation in children. Overall study results and limits: A year post-transplant, T-cell counts and diversity derived mostly from newly produced T cells.

A note on this clonotype: Its antigen is undetermined. This clone may be a read error of a much larger clone one base away.

V was pared by 4 bases and J by 5 bases, with 9 bases of the junction left unmatched. Per the germline V gene, CDR1 is MDHEN and CDR2 is SYDVKM. The length of the CDR3 is 16 residues. TCRbeta library construction was performed incorporating unique molecular identifiers. TCRdb reprocessed the PCR reads via MiXCR and lists one record per CDR3 protein. The table lists 400,000 to 550,000 distinct CDR3 sequences, approximately 10% of them singletons. This material consisted of PBMCs, taken before TCRalphabeta/CD19-depleted stem cell transplant. This receptor was taken from a child aged 2-15 years with inherited bone marrow failure, due to receive a stem cell transplant. This rearrangement joins TRBV28 to TRBJ2-1; 9 nucleotides match TRBD2. As DNA, the CDR3 is TGTGCCAGCAGTTCCGCCGGGACTAGCCGGAACAATGAGCAGTTCTTC. Its protein is CASSSAGTSRNNEQFF.